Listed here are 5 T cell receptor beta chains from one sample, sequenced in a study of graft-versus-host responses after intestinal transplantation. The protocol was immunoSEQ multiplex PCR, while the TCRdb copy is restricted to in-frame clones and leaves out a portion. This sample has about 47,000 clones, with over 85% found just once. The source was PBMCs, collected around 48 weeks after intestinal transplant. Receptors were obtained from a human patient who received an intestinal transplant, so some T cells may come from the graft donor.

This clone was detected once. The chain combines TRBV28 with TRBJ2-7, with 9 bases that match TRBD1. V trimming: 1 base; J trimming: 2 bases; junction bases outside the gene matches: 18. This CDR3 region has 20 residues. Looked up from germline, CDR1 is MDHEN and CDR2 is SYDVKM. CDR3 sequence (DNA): TGTGCCAGCAGTTTATCGTGGGACAGGGTGAATGGAAGAAACGCCTACGAGCAGTACTTC. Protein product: CASSLSWDRVNGRNAYEQYF.

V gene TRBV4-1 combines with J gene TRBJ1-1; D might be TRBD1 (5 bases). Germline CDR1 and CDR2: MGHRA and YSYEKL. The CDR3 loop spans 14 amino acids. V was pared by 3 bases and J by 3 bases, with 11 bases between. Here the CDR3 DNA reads TGCGCCAGCAGCCAGACTGGAGGGGACACTGAAGCTTTCTTT. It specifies CASSQTGGDTEAFF.

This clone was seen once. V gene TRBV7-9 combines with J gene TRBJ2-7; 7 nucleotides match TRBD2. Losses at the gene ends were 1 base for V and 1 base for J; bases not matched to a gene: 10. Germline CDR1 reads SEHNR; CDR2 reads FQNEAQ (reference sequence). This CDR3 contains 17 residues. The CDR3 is CASSLESPGRGSYEQYF. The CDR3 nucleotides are TGTGCCAGCAGCTTAGAATCCCCAGGGAGGGGATCCTACGAGCAGTACTTC.

The CDR3, as DNA: TGTGCCAGCAGCCAGGGGCTAGGCCCAGATACGCAGTATTTT. Translated, it gives CASSQGLGPDTQYF. V and J are TRBV7-9 and TRBJ2-3; D may be TRBD1 (6 bases). In germline, CDR1 is SEHNR, CDR2 FQNEAQ (reference sequence). CDR3 length: 14 residues. V shed 5 bases and J shed 4 bases, with 13 bases lying between them.

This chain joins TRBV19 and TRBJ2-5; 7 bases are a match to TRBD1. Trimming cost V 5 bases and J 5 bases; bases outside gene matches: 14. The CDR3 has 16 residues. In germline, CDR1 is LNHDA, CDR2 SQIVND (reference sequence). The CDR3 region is CASSPGTDAPSETQYF. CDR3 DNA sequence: TGTGCCAGTAGTCCCGGGACAGACGCCCCATCGGAGACCCAGTACTTC.